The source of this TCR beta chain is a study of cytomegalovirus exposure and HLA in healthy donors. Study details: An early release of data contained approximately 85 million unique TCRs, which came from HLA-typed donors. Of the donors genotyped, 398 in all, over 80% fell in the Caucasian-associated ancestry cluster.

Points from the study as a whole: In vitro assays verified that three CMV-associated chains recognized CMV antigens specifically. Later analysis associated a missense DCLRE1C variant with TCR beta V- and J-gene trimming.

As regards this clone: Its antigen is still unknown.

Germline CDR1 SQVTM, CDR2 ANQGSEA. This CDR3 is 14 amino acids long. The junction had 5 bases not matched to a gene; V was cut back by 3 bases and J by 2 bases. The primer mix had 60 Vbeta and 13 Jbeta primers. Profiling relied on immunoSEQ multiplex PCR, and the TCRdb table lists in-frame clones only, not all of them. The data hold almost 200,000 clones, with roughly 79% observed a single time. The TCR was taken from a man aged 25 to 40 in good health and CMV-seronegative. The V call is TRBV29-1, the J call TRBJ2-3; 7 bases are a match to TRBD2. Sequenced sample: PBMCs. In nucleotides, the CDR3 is TGCAGCGTTGAGGGGGGGGTCCCCACAGATACGCAGTATTTT. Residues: CSVEGGVPTDTQYF.